This TCR beta chain was captured in a study of cytomegalovirus exposure and HLA in healthy donors. As for the study in general: From donors who were HLA-typed, an early data release held about 89 million unique TCRs. Study-level findings and limits: Beyond CMV serostatus, there was no information to go on about immune exposure. Upon later analysis, HLA-associated TCR beta chains proved more clonally expanded than other, equally common chains.

PCR amplification relied on 60 Vbeta primers (plus 13 Jbeta primers). Method: immunoSEQ multiplex PCR; TCRdb's copy keeps in-frame clones and lacks some. The sample carries about 160,000 clones, approximately 80% recorded once. Germline values: CDR1 SEHNR, CDR2 FQNEAQ (reference sequence). The V segment lost 1 base and the J segment 0 bases; nucleotides outside the gene matches: 1. The CDR3 is made up of 15 amino acids. Of note for this clone: The antigen is unknown.

This clonotype originated in a woman aged 45-65 years in good health and CMV-seronegative. J is TRBJ2-3 and V is TRBV7-9, with TRBD2 identical over 7 bases. Sequencing was carried out using PBMCs. CDR3 DNA: TGTGCCAGCAGCTTAGTCGGGGGGAGCACAGATACGCAGTATTTT. It yields the protein CASSLVGGSTDTQYF.